This TCR beta chain comes out of a study of OX40 agonist ivuxolimab in advanced cancers. Study information: Earlier treatment with anti-PD-1, anti-PD-L1 or anti-CTLA-4 was permitted, and less than 50% had received some. General study findings and limits: Clonal expansion from baseline to week 6 occurred in both CD4+ and CD8+ T cells.

The CDR3 contains 11 residues. Germline values: CDR1 MNHNY, CDR2 SVGAGI (reference sequence). The junction had 6 bases not matched to a gene; V was cut back by 8 bases and J by 11 bases. Blood specimens came from baseline, cycle 4 day 1, and cycle 7 day 1. Clones were sequenced by immunoSEQ multiplex PCR, and TCRdb holds only the in-frame ones, with some missing. In the table there are 53,000 or so clones, 88% of which are singletons. Of note for this clone: Its target is unknown.

The specimen comprised CD4+ or CD8+ T cells sorted from blood, sampled in a trial of the OX40 agonist ivuxolimab. The chain uses TRBV6-6 and TRBJ2-1; 7 bases map to TRBD2. The TCR was taken from an adult with an advanced solid tumor such as melanoma, head and neck, liver or kidney cancer. CDR3 residues: CASRGEHKQFF. CDR3 nucleotides: TGTGCCAGCCGGGGGGAACATAAGCAGTTCTTC.